These T cell receptor beta chains were read from a single sample in a study of cytomegalovirus exposure and HLA in healthy donors. The assay was immunoSEQ multiplex PCR, and TCRdb's table has in-frame clones only and misses some. In the table there are 180,000 or so clones, 84% of which are singletons. The sample consisted of PBMCs. These receptors all come from a woman aged 25-40 years in good health and CMV-seropositive. The CDR3 runs from the conserved cysteine through the conserved F or W. The D gene is left open where the match is weak. Part of the rows lack a size; the others show once, few, many or a class for expanded clones.

NA	TRBV5-8	NA	TRBJ2-3	TGTGCCAGCAGCCCACACACAGATACGCAGTATTTT	CASSPHTDTQYF
NA	TRBV27	few	TRBJ1-2	TGTGCCAGCAGGCGGGGGAGGGATGGCTACACCTTC	CASRRGRDGYTF
NA	TRBV6-5	once	TRBJ1-1	TGTGCCAGCAGTCAGGATCCCATGAACACTGAAGCTTTCTTT	CASSQDPMNTEAFF
NA	TRBV2	NA	TRBJ2-7	TGTGCCAGCAGTGGGCCAGCGCTCGAGCAGTACTTC	CASSGPALEQYF
TRBD2	TRBV5-6	NA	TRBJ2-1	TGTGCCAGCAGCTGGACTAGCGGGTCCTCCTACAATGAGCAGTTCTTC	CASSWTSGSSYNEQFF
TRBD2	TRBV5-4	NA	TRBJ2-1	TGTGCCAGCAGCTCGGAAGCGGGGAGATACAATGAGCAGTTCTTC	CASSSEAGRYNEQFF
TRBD2	TRBV7-9	NA	TRBJ2-7	TGTGCCAGCAGCTCGGTAGCGGGAGGGAGGGAGCAGTACTTC	CASSSVAGGREQYF
NA	TRBV6-5	NA	TRBJ1-5	TGTGCCAGCAGTTACTCGATAGTCGGGGGAGGTCAGCCCCAGCATTTT	CASSYSIVGGGQPQHF
NA	TRBV27	NA	TRBJ1-1	TGTGCCAGCAGTTTTAGGAGGAACACTGAAGCTTTCTTT	CASSFRRNTEAFF
TRBD1	TRBV6-5	once	TRBJ2-1	TGTGCCAGCATGGGGACAGGGGCAAGGAATGAGCAGTTCTTC	CASMGTGARNEQFF
NA	TRBV6-1	few	TRBJ2-2	TGTGCCAGCAGTGAATCCAGGGCCTCGAACACCGGGGAGCTGTTTTTT	CASSESRASNTGELFF
NA	TRBV7-7	NA	TRBJ2-5	TGTGCTAGCAGCTTAGGGGCTCAGGGGGGTCAAGAGACCCAGTACTTC	CASSLGAQGGQETQYF
NA	TRBV6-1	NA	TRBJ2-7	TGTGCCAGCAGTGAAGGTTTACCGGGTAGCTCCTACGAGCAGTACTTC	CASSEGLPGSSYEQYF
NA	TRBV6-5	few	TRBJ2-2	TGTGCCAGCACCCAGTCGTACACCGGGGAGCTGTTTTTT	CASTQSYTGELFF
NA	TRBV2	NA	TRBJ2-3	TGTGCCAGCAAGGACTCCCTAGCGTTTAGCACAGATACGCAGTATTTT	CASKDSLAFSTDTQYF
NA	TRBV28	NA	TRBJ1-4	TGTGCCAGCAGTTTACGGCTGAGGGCCTCAATTGAAAAACTGTTTTTT	CASSLRLRASIEKLFF
NA	TRBV30	NA	TRBJ2-3	TGTGCCTGGAGTGCGCTATTAGATACGCAGTATTTT	CAWSALLDTQYF
TRBD1	TRBV19	NA	TRBJ1-5	TGTGCCAGTAGCTACAGGGACAGCAGCAATCAGCCCCAGCATTTT	CASSYRDSSNQPQHF
TRBD1	TRBV10-3	NA	TRBJ1-2	TGTGCCATAGGACAGGGGCATGGCTACACCTTC	CAIGQGHGYTF
TRBD2	TRBV19	NA	TRBJ2-1	TGTGCCAGTAGTAGGGGGACTAGCGTCGTAGTTACGGATGAGCAGTTCTTC	CASSRGTSVVVTDEQFF
NA	TRBV13	NA	TRBJ2-5	TGTGCCAGCAGCTTTACCGGCTTAGGAGAGGAGACCCAGTACTTC	CASSFTGLGEETQYF
NA	TRBV11-2	NA	TRBJ2-7	TGTGCCAGCAGCCCGGGATCGGTCTCCTACGAGCAGTACTTC	CASSPGSVSYEQYF
TRBD1	TRBV15	few	TRBJ1-1	TGTGCCACCAGCACCCCTGACAGGGTACCAACCGCTTTT	CATSTPDRVPTAF
NA	TRBV28	NA	TRBJ2-5	TGTGCCAGCAGTTTTGGTGGGGCTCAAGAGACCCAGTACTTC	CASSFGGAQETQYF
NA	TRBV5-1	NA	TRBJ1-2	TGCGCCAGCAGAAGAGTGCAGGGTGGCTACACCTTC	CASRRVQGGYTF
NA	TRBV7-2	NA	TRBJ2-7	TGTGCCAGCAGCTTAGTCTTGGGGGGCTACGAGCAGTACTTC	CASSLVLGGYEQYF
NA	TRBV2	few	TRBJ2-7	TGTGCCAGCAGTGACGGTCCTGCAATCTACGAGCAGTACTTC	CASSDGPAIYEQYF
NA	TRBV11-3	NA	TRBJ2-3	TGTGCCAGCAGCTCAGGGGAGCTTTTCACAGATACGCAGTATTTT	CASSSGELFTDTQYF
TRBD2	TRBV4-2	NA	TRBJ2-1	TGTGCCAGCAGCCAAGTAGGACTAGCGAGAAACAATGAGCAGTTCTTC	CASSQVGLARNNEQFF
TRBD2	TRBV30	NA	TRBJ2-1	TGTGCCTGGCAACCCGGACTAGCGGGGAATGAGCAGTTCTTC	CAWQPGLAGNEQFF
NA	TRBV28	NA	TRBJ2-7	TGTGCCAGCAGTTTCGAGCCTAGATGGTACGAGCAGTACTTC	CASSFEPRWYEQYF
NA	TRBV29-1	few	TRBJ2-3	TGCAGCAAGACATACACAGATACGCAGTATTTT	CSKTYTDTQYF
NA	TRBV5-1	NA	TRBJ2-7	TGCGCCAGCAGCGCCGGGGGGCAGGGCTACGAGCAGTACTTC	CASSAGGQGYEQYF
TRBD2	TRBV28	NA	TRBJ2-3	TGTGCCAGCGGAACTAGCGGGAGTACAGATACGCAGTATTTT	CASGTSGSTDTQYF
NA	TRBV20-1	few	TRBJ2-7	TGCAGTGCTAGAGTTACTAGCGAGCAGTACTTC	CSARVTSEQYF
TRBD2	TRBV4-1	NA	TRBJ2-5	TGCGCCAGCAGCCAAGGGAAACTAGCGAAAGAAGAGACCCAGTACTTC	CASSQGKLAKEETQYF
NA	TRBV2	few	TRBJ1-2	TGTGCCAGCAGTGAGATATCCCCCCAGGCTGGTGGCTACACCTTC	CASSEISPQAGGYTF
TRBD2	TRBV27	NA	TRBJ2-7	TGTGCCAGCAGTTTTGGGCTAGCGGGAGTTGCCTACGAGCAGTACTTC	CASSFGLAGVAYEQYF